The 32 T cell receptor beta chains below were found in one sample sequenced in a study of blood T cell repertoires in COVID-19. Assay used: immunoSEQ multiplex PCR; TCRdb lists only in-frame clones, some missing. Of hundreds of thousands of clones listed, roughly 90% were seen once; the top ten hold over 1.1%. Sequences were obtained from peripheral blood. The receptors stem from a young woman with active or convalescent COVID-19.

The chain couples TRBV7-2 to TRBJ2-7; 13 bases align to TRBD2. CDR3 length equals 17 residues. The V segment lost 5 bases and the J segment 2 bases; nucleotides outside the gene matches: 9. Germline CDR1 SGHTA, CDR2 FQGNSA. This CDR3 reads CASSPGTSGIGPYEQYF. The CDR3 DNA follows: TGTGCCAGCAGCCCCGGGACTAGCGGGATAGGGCCCTACGAGCAGTACTTC.

The chain employs TRBV6-1 and TRBJ2-7; 12 nucleotides match TRBD2. Unmatched junction bases numbered 0, after V lost 0 bases and J lost 3 bases. The germline V gene encodes CDR1 MNHNS and CDR2 SASEGT. The CDR3 sequence is 15 residues long. CDR3 DNA sequence: TGTGCCAGCAGTGAAGCGACTAGCGGGGGCTACGAGCAGTACTTC. Amino acid sequence: CASSEATSGGYEQYF.

Turning to this clone: Other DNA variants within this sample encode the same CDR3. The rearrangement uses TRBV29-1 and TRBJ1-1, with D unclear. Germline values: CDR1 SQVTM, CDR2 ANQGSEA. This CDR3 has 13 amino acids. Between the trimmed V and J ends, which lost 3 bases and 0 bases, there was a span of 8 bases. The CDR3 DNA reads TGCAGCGTTGAGGGCAGGATGAACACTGAAGCTTTCTTT. Residues: CSVEGRMNTEAFF.

The chain links TRBV6-5 to TRBJ1-1; weak D call: TRBD1 (6 bases). CDR3 length: 12 residues. Per germline, CDR1 MNHEY and CDR2 SVGAGI. Trimming took 1 base from V and 8 from J, leaving 8 bases between them. CDR3 in DNA: TGTGCCAGCAGTTACTTGACAGGCGAAGCTTTCTTT. Translating gives CASSYLTGEAFF.

The chain combines TRBV14 with TRBJ1-6; D perhaps matches TRBD1 (6 bases). Germline CDR1 reads SGHDN; CDR2 reads FVKESK. This CDR3 has 14 amino acids. The V end lost 5 bases, the J end lost 11 bases, and 16 bases lay between the germline ends. In DNA form, the CDR3 reads TGTGCCAGCAGCGTGACAGGAATCTCTCCACCCCTCCACTTT. Translation gives CASSVTGISPPLHF.

This rearrangement joins TRBV7-2 to TRBJ1-4, with 8 bases lining up with TRBD1. V was pared by 5 bases and J by 8 bases, with 4 bases of the junction left unmatched. The CDR3 extends over 13 amino acids. Looked up from germline, CDR1 is SGHTA and CDR2 is FQGNSA. In DNA form, the CDR3 reads TGTGCCAGCAGCCCTAACAGGGGGGAAAAACTGTTTTTT. Its protein product is CASSPNRGEKLFF.

V usage is TRBV5-8 and J usage is TRBJ2-2; the D gene is possibly TRBD2 (5 bases). Germline-derived CDR1 and CDR2 are SGHTS and YDEGEE. The CDR3 covers 15 residues. V was clipped by 0 bases and J by 6 bases, with 12 bases between them. For the CDR3, the DNA is TGTGCCAGCAGCTTGGTGCTAGCTATTGCCGGGGAGCTGTTTTTT. Translated: CASSLVLAIAGELFF.

This chain links TRBV27 with TRBJ1-3; D not resolved. The germline V and J ends were trimmed by 3 bases and 0 bases, with 6 bases remaining between them. Germline V gene lookup returns CDR1 MNHEY and CDR2 SMNVEV (reference sequence). The CDR3 extends over 14 amino acids. This chain's CDR3 is CASSFQISGNTIYF. CDR3 DNA sequence: TGTGCCAGCAGTTTCCAAATCTCTGGAAACACCATATATTTT.

This clone was seen a handful of times. V usage is TRBV3-1 (or the pseudogene TRBV3-2) and J usage is TRBJ2-7; 8 bases are shared with TRBD2. The CDR3 extends over 16 amino acids. V was clipped by 1 base and J by 2 bases; unmatched bases: 7. In germline, CDR1 is LGHDT, CDR2 YNNKEL (reference sequence). The CDR3 protein is CASSQVLLAVPYEQYF. DNA for the CDR3: TGTGCCAGCAGCCAAGTGCTACTAGCGGTTCCCTACGAGCAGTACTTC.

The V call is TRBV5-1, the J call TRBJ2-1; 14 bases are shared with TRBD2. The V segment lost 4 bases and the J segment 7 bases; nucleotides outside the gene matches: 4. CDR3 length: 15 amino acids. Germline V gene sequence: CDR1 SGHRS, CDR2 YFSETQ. The DNA of the CDR3 is TGCGCCAGCAGCACCGGGACTAGCGGGAGTAATGAGCAGTTCTTC. It codes for CASSTGTSGSNEQFF.

The chain is built from TRBV18 and TRBJ2-7; 8 bases map to TRBD2. This CDR3 is 15 amino acids long. Germline-derived CDR1 and CDR2 are KGHSH and LQKENI. Germline trimming cut 3 bases from V and 5 bases from J; bases unmatched to any gene: 9. The CDR3: CASSPGLVDRDEQYF. Written as DNA, the CDR3 is TGTGCCAGCTCACCGGGACTAGTGGATCGGGACGAGCAGTACTTC.

The chain uses TRBV10-3 and TRBJ2-5, with TRBD2 matching 9 bases. The CDR3 contains 17 residues. Unmatched junction bases numbered 6, after V lost 0 bases and J lost 1 base. Germline loops: CDR1 ENHRY, CDR2 SYGVKD. The DNA of the CDR3 is TGTGCCATCAGTGAGTCGGGGAGCGGGAGGCTCCAAGAGACCCAGTACTTC. This sequence encodes CAISESGSGRLQETQYF.

The V and J genes are TRBV13 and TRBJ1-2; tentative D call: TRBD1 (6 bases). The germline V gene has CDR1 PRHDT and CDR2 FYEKMQ (reference sequence). This CDR3 contains 14 residues. The V and J ends lost 5 bases and 4 bases respectively, with 14 bases between them. CDR3 coding DNA: TGTGCCAGCAGCAACAGCCAGGGGTTCTATGGCTACACCTTC. Its translation is CASSNSQGFYGYTF.

The chain combines TRBV28 with TRBJ2-7; 7 bases align to TRBD1. CDR1 MDHEN and CDR2 SYDVKM come from the germline V gene. Unmatched junction bases numbered 8, after V lost 6 bases and J lost 0 bases. This CDR3 has 15 residues. The CDR3 region is CASSQTGYDSYEQYF. Written as DNA, the CDR3 is TGTGCCAGCAGCCAGACAGGGTATGACTCCTACGAGCAGTACTTC.

As DNA, the CDR3 is TGCAGCGTTGACCCGGGAGGCACTGAAGCTTTCTTT. Protein: CSVDPGGTEAFF. V gene TRBV29-1 combines with J gene TRBJ1-1, with D unclear. Germline V lookup: CDR1 SQVTM, CDR2 ANQGSEA. V lost 3 bases to trimming and J lost 4 bases, with 9 bases between them. This CDR3 contains 12 residues. Looking up the rest from reference TRBV29-1 and TRBJ1-1 gives the full variable domain: SAVISQKPSRDICQRGTSLTIQCQVDSQVTMMFWYRQQPGQSLTLIATANQGSEATYESGFVIDKFPISRPNLTFSTLTVSNMSPEDSSIYLCSVDPGGTEAFFGQGTRLTVV.

The rearrangement links TRBV3-1 (or the pseudogene TRBV3-2) to TRBJ1-4; D is perhaps TRBD1 (5 bases). Germline loops: CDR1 LGHDT, CDR2 YNNKEL (reference sequence). Trimming shortened V by 0 bases and J by 8 bases, and 16 bases separated the two germline ends. The CDR3 is 16 residues long. DNA for the CDR3: TGTGCCAGCAGCCAAGATGGAAGGGGCGGAAGGGAAAAACTGTTTTTT. Protein sequence: CASSQDGRGGREKLFF.

This clone appeared a few times. The sample contains more than one DNA sequence encoding this CDR3. The V and J genes are TRBV10-3 and TRBJ2-6; 7 nucleotides line up with TRBD2. Germline CDR1 reads ENHRY; CDR2 reads SYGVKD. There are 17 residues in the CDR3. V trimming: 6 bases; J trimming: 0 bases; junction bases outside the gene matches: 8. CDR3 bases: TGTGCCATCAGAGACCAGGCGGGGGACTCTGGGGCCAACGTCCTGACTTTC. Translating gives CAIRDQAGDSGANVLTF.

CDR3 sequence: CASRPLGQGAIGEKLFF. The CDR3 nucleotides read TGTGCCAGCAGGCCACTAGGACAGGGGGCAATAGGTGAAAAACTGTTTTTT. This chain joins TRBV27 and TRBJ1-4, with TRBD1 matching over 11 bases. Germline trimming cut 6 bases from V and 7 bases from J; bases unmatched to any gene: 13. The CDR3 has 17 amino acids. Germline V gene data show CDR1 as MNHEY and CDR2 as SMNVEV (reference sequence).

The rearrangement links TRBV7-6 to TRBJ2-2; D is ambiguous. This CDR3 is built from 15 residues. The V end was cut by 4 bases, the J end by 4 bases, with 13 bases between. Germline V lookup: CDR1 SGHVS, CDR2 FNYEAQ. In DNA, the CDR3 is TGTGCCAGCAGCTCGCCCGGGTCTAGCACCGGGGAGCTGTTTTTT. Translation gives CASSSPGSSTGELFF.

The V call is TRBV7-2, the J call TRBJ1-2; the match to TRBD1 covers 7 bases. The length of the CDR3 is 15 residues. The germline V gene encodes CDR1 SGHTA and CDR2 FQGNSA. After removal of 1 base from V and 4 bases from J, the junction contained 6 bases not matched to a gene. CDR3 amino acids: CASSLVGTDIYGYTF. The CDR3 DNA reads as TGTGCCAGCAGCTTAGTTGGGACAGACATCTATGGCTACACCTTC. The entire variable domain, with the rest obtained from reference TRBV7-2 and TRBJ1-2, is as follows: GAGVSQSPSNKVTEKGKDVELRCDPISGHTALYWYRQSLGQGLEFLIYFQGNSAPDKSGLPSDRFSAERTGGSVSTLTIQRTQQEDSAVYLCASSLVGTDIYGYTFGSGTRLTVV.

The V call is TRBV5-1, the J call TRBJ1-2; unclear D gene. Trimming pared 0 bases from V and 3 bases from J, leaving 12 bases between. CDR1 is SGHRS, CDR2 YFSETQ, per germline. CDR3 length: 15 residues. The CDR3 bases are TGCGCCAGCAGCTTGGGAGGGTCCGTTGACTATGGCTACACCTTC. Translation: CASSLGGSVDYGYTF.

The gene calls are TRBV5-5 and TRBJ2-7; 7 bases align to TRBD1. This CDR3 contains 13 residues. Per the germline V gene, CDR1 is SGHKS and CDR2 is YYEKEE (reference sequence). Trimming at V came to 5 bases and at J to 4 bases, leaving 6 bases not matched to a gene. The CDR3 is CASRLTGRYEQYF. CDR3 in DNA: TGTGCCAGCAGGTTGACAGGGCGGTACGAGCAGTACTTC.

This chain uses TRBV7-9 with TRBJ2-7, with TRBD1 matching 8 bases. The V gene end was trimmed by 1 base and the J gene end by 4 bases; junction bases not matched to a gene: 6. This CDR3 contains 15 residues. CDR1 is SEHNR, CDR2 FQNEAQ, per germline (reference sequence). The CDR3 region has the DNA TGTGCCAGCAGCTTAGAAGGACAGGGCCTTTACGAGCAGTACTTC. Protein: CASSLEGQGLYEQYF.

This chain joins TRBV11-2 and TRBJ2-3; D gene unclear. V was shortened by 0 bases and J by 2 bases, with 6 bases between the two germline ends. Germline lookup yields CDR1 SGHAT and CDR2 FQNNGV. The CDR3 runs 14 residues. CDR3 residues: CASSLEGNTDTQYF. The DNA of the CDR3 is TGTGCCAGCAGCTTAGAGGGCAACACAGATACGCAGTATTTT.

The chain employs TRBV18 and TRBJ2-1; maybe TRBD2 (6 bases). CDR3 length equals 14 residues. The germline V gene has CDR1 KGHSH and CDR2 LQKENI. The germline V and J ends were trimmed by 1 base and 9 bases, with 13 bases remaining between them. In DNA, the CDR3 is TGTGCCAGCTCACCACGACTAGAGGTTGCTGAGCAGTTCTTC. It codes for CASSPRLEVAEQFF.

The chain carries TRBV21-1 and TRBJ1-2; the table's D call of TRBD1 was not tested on the DNA. TRBV21-1 is labeled a pseudogene. The CDR3 covers 12 residues. CDR3 in amino acids: CASSKGTGGYTF. DNA for the CDR3: TGTGCCAGCAGCAAAGGGACAGGTGGCTACACCTTC.

J is TRBJ2-1 and V is TRBV2; 9 nucleotides match TRBD1. This CDR3 has 13 amino acids. The germline V gene encodes CDR1 SNHLY and CDR2 FYNNEI. Trimming cost V 7 bases and J 8 bases; bases outside gene matches: 6. The CDR3 region has the DNA TGTGCCAGCACCACGGACAGGGGAGATGAGCAGTTCTTC. Its protein is CASTTDRGDEQFF.

The J gene is TRBJ1-5, the V gene TRBV6-1, with no clear D. Trimming removed 3 bases at V and 4 bases at J, with 7 bases between. Germline V gives CDR1 MNHNS, CDR2 SASEGT. This CDR3 is 13 amino acids long. The CDR3 is CASSDPKNQPQHF. The CDR3 DNA reads as TGTGCCAGCAGTGACCCTAAGAATCAGCCCCAGCATTTT.

The chain is built from TRBV28 and TRBJ2-3; TRBD2 agrees at 14 bases. The V and J ends lost 6 bases and 5 bases, in that order; junction bases with no gene match: 4. CDR3 length: 15 residues. Germline-derived CDR1 and CDR2 are MDHEN and SYDVKM. This CDR3 reads CASSLGLAGVDTQYF. CDR3 sequence (DNA): TGTGCCAGCAGCCTGGGACTAGCGGGAGTAGATACGCAGTATTTT.

This chain links TRBV25-1 with TRBJ1-1; 9 positions match TRBD1. The germline CDR1 and CDR2 sequences are MGHDK and SYGVNS. Germline trimming cut 3 bases from V and 4 bases from J; bases unmatched to any gene: 0. This CDR3 spans 13 amino acids. In DNA, the CDR3 is TGTGCCAGCAGTGAGACAGGGGGCACTGAAGCTTTCTTT. Translation: CASSETGGTEAFF. The full variable domain, rest sourced from reference TRBV25-1 and TRBJ1-1, is EADIYQTPRYLVIGTGKKITLECSQTMGHDKMYWYQQDPGMELHLIHYSYGVNSTEKGDLSSESTVSRIRTEHFPLTLESARPSHTSQYLCASSETGGTEAFFGQGTRLTVV.

The chain links TRBV5-8 to TRBJ1-5, with D perhaps TRBD1 (6 bases). The CDR3 consists of 15 residues. The germline CDR1 and CDR2 sequences are SGHTS and YDEGEE. The ends were cut back, 4 bases at V and 4 bases at J, with 15 bases in the middle. For the CDR3, the DNA is TGTGCCAGCAGCGTATGGACAGCCGAAAATCAGCCCCAGCATTTT. Translating gives CASSVWTAENQPQHF. The full variable domain, with the rest looked up from reference TRBV5-8 and TRBJ1-5, is EAGVTQSPTHLIKTRGQQATLRCSPISGHTSVYWYQQALGLGLQFLLWYDEGEERNRGNFPPRFSGRQFPNYSSELNVNALELEDSALYLCASSVWTAENQPQHFGDGTRLSIL.

This sequence joins TRBV11-1 and TRBJ1-2, with 12 bases lining up with TRBD1. This CDR3 region has 15 residues. V trimming: 5 bases; J trimming: 6 bases; junction bases outside the gene matches: 7. CDR1 SGHAT and CDR2 FQDESV come from the germline V gene (reference sequence). The CDR3 DNA reads as TGTGCCAGCAGCACTCCCGGGACAGGGGGCCATGGCTACACCTTC. The encoded protein is CASSTPGTGGHGYTF.